The clone carrying this T cell receptor (beta chain) was counted between two and nine times. The data belong to a study of beta chain features in type 1 diabetes. Every isolated RNA sample was fully reverse transcribed, so sequencing captured expressed TCRB transcripts. Only in-frame clones appear in the TCRdb table, and some are missing; sequencing was by immunoSEQ multiplex PCR. The profile shows approximately 340,000 clones, about 14% of them singletons. V lost 7 bases and J lost 5, with 15 bases in between. CDR3 length: 14 amino acids. Germline CDR1 LNHDA, CDR2 SQIVND (reference sequence). The sequence was collected from a young woman in good health. Sequencing was performed on naive CD4+ T cells from blood. The J gene is TRBJ2-1, the V gene TRBV19; the D gene is possibly TRBD2 (6 bases). CDR3 amino acids: CASTEAGTDNEQFF. In DNA, the CDR3 is TGTGCCAGTACCGAGGCCGGGACTGACAATGAGCAGTTCTTC. Full variable domain (missing parts from reference TRBV19 and TRBJ2-1): DGGITQSPKYLFRKEGQNVTLSCEQNLNHDAMYWYRQDPGQGLRLIYYSQIVNDFQKGDIAEGYSVSREKKESFPLTVTSAQKNPTAFYLCASTEAGTDNEQFFGPGTRLTVL.